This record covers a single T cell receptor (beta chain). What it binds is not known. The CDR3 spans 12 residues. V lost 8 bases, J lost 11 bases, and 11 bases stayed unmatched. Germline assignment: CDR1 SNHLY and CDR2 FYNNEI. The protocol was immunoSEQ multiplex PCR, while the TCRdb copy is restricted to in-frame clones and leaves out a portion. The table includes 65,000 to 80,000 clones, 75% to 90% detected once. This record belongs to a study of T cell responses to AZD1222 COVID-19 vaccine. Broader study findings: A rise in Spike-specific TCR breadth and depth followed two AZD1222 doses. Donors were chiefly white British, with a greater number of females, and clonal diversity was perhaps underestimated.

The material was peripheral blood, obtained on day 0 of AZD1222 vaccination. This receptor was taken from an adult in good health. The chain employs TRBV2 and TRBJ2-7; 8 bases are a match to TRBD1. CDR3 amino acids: CASRTGLGTEYF. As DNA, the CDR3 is TGTGCCAGCCGGACAGGGCTAGGAACGGAGTACTTC.